This T cell receptor (beta chain) was identified during a study of cytomegalovirus exposure and HLA in healthy donors. Overall study: HLA-typed donors contributed 65 million to 95 million unique TCRs, which were held in an early data release.

Study-wide results and caveats: The later analysis indicated that the majority of CMV-associated TCR beta chains appeared HLA-restricted.

The germline CDR1 and CDR2 sequences are MGHRA and YSYEKL. The CDR3 has 13 amino acids. As for the donors, each was a healthy bone marrow donor. Unrecorded immune exposure was likely among donors, who were nominally healthy when sampled. The PCR had 60 Vbeta and 13 Jbeta primers. Generated by immunoSEQ multiplex PCR, the TCRdb table keeps only in-frame clones and is missing some. Of around 95,000 clones in the sample, around 74% were seen once. Remarks on this clone: Its antigen is still unknown.

V and J are TRBV4-1 and TRBJ2-5; D remains ambiguous. The DNA end favors TRBJ2-7, so the J call may be wrong. Input material: PBMCs. The receptor was derived from a man between 25 and 39 years old in good health and CMV-seropositive. CDR3 nucleotides: TGCGCCAGCAGCCAAATGGGCACCTACGAGCAGTACTTC. It codes for CASSQMGTYEQYF.